These 5 T cell receptor beta chains were sequenced from one sample in a study of blood T cell repertoires in COVID-19. Libraries were prepared by immunoSEQ multiplex PCR; TCRdb keeps only in-frame clonotypes and omits some of them. The sample carries 250,000 to 300,000 clones, about 85% recorded once. Sequenced: peripheral blood. Receptor source: a woman between 45 and 65 years old who had recovered from COVID-19.

The chain couples TRBV2 to TRBJ1-5; D is perhaps TRBD1 (5 bases). The germline V and J ends were trimmed by 4 bases and 7 bases, with 8 bases remaining between them. This CDR3 has 12 amino acids. Germline V gene data show CDR1 as SNHLY and CDR2 as FYNNEI. In nucleotides, the CDR3 is TGTGCCAGCAGTGGGGGCCTCCAGCCCCAGCATTTT. Protein: CASSGGLQPQHF.

The chain uses TRBV27 and TRBJ1-6; TRBD1 matches at 7 bases. There are 18 residues in the CDR3. CDR1 is MNHEY, CDR2 SMNVEV, per germline (reference sequence). V was pared by 4 bases and J by 1 base, with 10 bases of the junction left unmatched. The CDR3 is CASSWKGAGRSYNSPLHF. For the CDR3, the DNA is TGTGCCAGCAGTTGGAAGGGGGCAGGGAGGTCCTATAATTCACCCCTCCACTTT.

This clone has a handful of counts. V and J are TRBV29-1 and TRBJ1-1, with 9 bases aligning to TRBD1. CDR1 SQVTM and CDR2 ANQGSEA come from the germline V gene. J lost 7 bases, V lost 4 bases, and 10 bases had no gene match. CDR3 length: 14 amino acids. The CDR3: CSVVEGTGKVEAFF. Written as DNA, the CDR3 is TGCAGCGTTGTAGAGGGGACAGGGAAAGTTGAAGCTTTCTTT.

The V and J genes are TRBV5-1 and TRBJ2-5; D perhaps matches TRBD2 (7 bases). The CDR3 runs 13 residues. Germline V gives CDR1 SGHRS, CDR2 YFSETQ. The V end lost 4 bases, the J end lost 5 bases, and 12 bases lay between the germline ends. DNA of the CDR3: TGCGCCAGCAGCACCGCGGGGGCCGAGACCCAGTACTTC. Translation: CASSTAGAETQYF.

V usage is TRBV4-3 and J usage is TRBJ2-3, with 7 bases aligning to TRBD2. Germline-derived CDR1 and CDR2 are LGHNA and YSLEER. The V gene end was trimmed by 1 base and the J gene end by 3 bases; junction bases not matched to a gene: 4. This CDR3 contains 15 residues. The CDR3 region has the DNA TGCGCCAGCAGCCAAGGCGGACTAGGGACAGATACGCAGTATTTT. It is translated as CASSQGGLGTDTQYF.